Detailed here is one T cell receptor (beta chain). The V and J ends lost 10 bases and 2 bases, in that order; junction bases with no gene match: 11. The CDR3 totals 15 residues. Germline values: CDR1 MDHEN, CDR2 SYDVKM. The data are from a study of blood T cell repertoires in COVID-19. TCRdb's table, derived via immunoSEQ multiplex PCR, lists solely in-frame clones and lacks some. The sample lists tens of thousands of clones; roughly 91% were seen once. The sample was peripheral blood. The TCR sequence derives from a human donor in a cohort sampled during active COVID-19. The chain combines TRBV28 with TRBJ2-1; 7 bases agree with TRBD2. As DNA, the CDR3 is TGTGCCACCCCCCGGCTAGCGGAGACCTACAATGAGCAGTTCTTC. This encodes CATPRLAETYNEQFF.